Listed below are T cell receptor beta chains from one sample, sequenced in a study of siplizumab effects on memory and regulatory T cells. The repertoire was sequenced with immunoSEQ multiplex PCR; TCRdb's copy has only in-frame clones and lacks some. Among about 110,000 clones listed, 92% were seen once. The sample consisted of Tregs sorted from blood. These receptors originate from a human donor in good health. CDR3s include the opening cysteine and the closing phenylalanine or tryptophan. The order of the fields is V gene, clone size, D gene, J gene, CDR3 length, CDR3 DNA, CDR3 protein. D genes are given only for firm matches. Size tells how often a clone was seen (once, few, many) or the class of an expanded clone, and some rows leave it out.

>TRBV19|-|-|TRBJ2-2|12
TGTGCCAGTTCGATTAGAACCGGGGAGCTGTTTTTT
CASSIRTGELFF
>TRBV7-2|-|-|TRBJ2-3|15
TGTGCCAGCAGCCCTTCGCTCGCTGGAAGGGATACGCAGTATTTT
CASSPSLAGRDTQYF
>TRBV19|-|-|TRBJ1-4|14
TGTGCCAGTACCCGGGGAGCAACTAATGAAAAACTGTTTTTT
CASTRGATNEKLFF
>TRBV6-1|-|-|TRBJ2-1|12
TGTGCCAGCAGTGAACTCTTAATACAGCAGTTCTTC
CASSELLIQQFF
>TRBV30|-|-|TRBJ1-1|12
TGTGCCTGGAGTGTACTGGCGGCTGAAGCTTTCTTT
CAWSVLAAEAFF
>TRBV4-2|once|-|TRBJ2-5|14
TGTGCCAGCAGCCAAGACCCTGGGGGGGAGACCCAGTACTTC
CASSQDPGGETQYF
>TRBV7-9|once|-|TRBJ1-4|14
TGTGCCAGCAGCTTAGTTCGGAGTTGGGAAAAACTGTTTTTT
CASSLVRSWEKLFF
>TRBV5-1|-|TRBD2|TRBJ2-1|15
TGCGCCAGCAGAACAGACGGGACTACCTACAATGAGCAGTTCTTC
CASRTDGTTYNEQFF
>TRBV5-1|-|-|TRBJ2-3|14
TGCGCCAGCAGCTCGTACGTAAGCACAGATACGCAGTATTTT
CASSSYVSTDTQYF
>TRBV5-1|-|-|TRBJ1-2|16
TGCGCCAGCAGCTGGACTTATTTGAGTCGGAACTATGGCTACACCTTC
CASSWTYLSRNYGYTF
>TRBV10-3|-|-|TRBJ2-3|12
TGTGCCATCAGTTGGACAGAAGATACGCAGTATTTT
CAISWTEDTQYF
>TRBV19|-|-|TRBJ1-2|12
TGTGCCAGTAGTATGTGGCAGTATGGCTACACCTTC
CASSMWQYGYTF
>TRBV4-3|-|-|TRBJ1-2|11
TGCGCCAGCAGCCATAACAATGGCTACACCTTC
CASSHNNGYTF
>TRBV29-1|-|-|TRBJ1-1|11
TGCAGCGTGAGGGAGGGTACTGAAGCTTTCTTT
CSVREGTEAFF
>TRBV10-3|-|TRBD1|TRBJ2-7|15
TGTGCCATCAGTGGACCGGGACAGGGAATCAACGAGCAGTACTTC
CAISGPGQGINEQYF
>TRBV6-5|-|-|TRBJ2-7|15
TGTGCCAGCAGTTACTCTAGCGCGAGCTCCTACGAGCAGTACTTC
CASSYSSASSYEQYF
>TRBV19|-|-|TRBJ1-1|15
TGTGCCAGTAGTATAGATGGGGCGGCAAACACTGAAGCTTTCTTT
CASSIDGAANTEAFF
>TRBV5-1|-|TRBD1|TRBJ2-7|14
TGCGCCAGCAGCCCCGGGACAGGGGGGCGAGAGCAGTACTTC
CASSPGTGGREQYF
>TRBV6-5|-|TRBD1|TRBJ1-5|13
TGTGCCAGCAGGGACAGGTCCGGTCAGCCCCAGCATTTT
CASRDRSGQPQHF
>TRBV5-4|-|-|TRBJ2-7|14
TGTGCCAGCAGCTTGGACGCCCACCCCTACGAGCAGTACTTC
CASSLDAHPYEQYF
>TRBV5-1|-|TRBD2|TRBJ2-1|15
TGCGCCAGCAGCCTTACTAGCGGGGCCTACAATGAGCAGTTCTTC
CASSLTSGAYNEQFF
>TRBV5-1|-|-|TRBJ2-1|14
TGCGCCAGCAGCTCGGGGGCTGTATACAATGAGCAGTTCTTC
CASSSGAVYNEQFF
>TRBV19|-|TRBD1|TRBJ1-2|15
TGTGCCAGTAGTACTGGACAGGCAGGCTTCGCAGGCTACACCTTC
CASSTGQAGFAGYTF
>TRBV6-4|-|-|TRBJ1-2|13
TGTGCCAGCAGTGCTGCGGCAGGCTATGGCTACACCTTC
CASSAAAGYGYTF